The rows below give T cell receptor beta chains drawn from one sample of a study of OX40 agonist ivuxolimab in advanced cancers. Sequenced by immunoSEQ multiplex PCR; TCRdb stores in-frame clones only, minus some. The table includes tens of thousands of clones, 86% detected once. Sequences were derived from CD4+ or CD8+ T cells sorted from blood, sampled in a trial of the OX40 agonist ivuxolimab. These receptors were collected from an adult with an advanced solid tumor such as melanoma, head and neck, liver or kidney cancer. CDR3s include the opening cysteine and the closing phenylalanine or tryptophan. Size tells how often a clone was seen (once, few, many) or the class of an expanded clone, and some rows leave it out.

-,TRBJ1-1,TRBV28,CASSTPEARGGEAFF
-,TRBJ2-7,TRBV6-6,CASREQGDQSYEQYF
-,TRBJ2-7,TRBV27,CASSPRPDDLGEQYF
-,TRBJ2-5,TRBV11-3,CASSLAPQETQYF
once,TRBJ1-6,TRBV9,CASSVEGNNSPLHF
few,TRBJ1-3,TRBV30,CAWTLRSSGNTIYF
-,TRBJ2-5,TRBV7-7,CASNLGQGVGETQYF
few,TRBJ2-7,TRBV14,CASSNSVYEQYF
-,TRBJ2-2,TRBV6-5,CASSWGSGELFF
-,TRBJ2-5,TRBV19,CASSIGTEGETQYF
-,TRBJ2-3,TRBV19,CATRGGTSALTDTQYF
-,TRBJ1-3,TRBV6-6,CASSTNSQDGNTIYF
-,TRBJ2-3,TRBV9,CASSGDHPTDTQYF
-,TRBJ1-4,TRBV19,CASSAKQPTNEKLFF
few,TRBJ2-5,TRBV28,CASSLRDRGWRETQYF
-,TRBJ1-2,TRBV30,CAWSEPNSSGGYTF
once,TRBJ2-7,TRBV7-8,CASSWKMQQGFSTYEQYF
-,TRBJ1-2,TRBV27,CASSWAGTLDTHGYTF
-,TRBJ1-4,TRBV6-5,CASSYSGVTNEKLFF
-,TRBJ2-3,TRBV7-3,CASSLTYALTDTQYF
-,TRBJ2-3,TRBV4-2,CASSQAGTSGVSTDTQYF
-,TRBJ2-7,TRBV7-8,CASSLGISYEQYF
-,TRBJ2-7,TRBV7-2,CASSLGGAVAYEQYF
-,TRBJ2-3,TRBV7-2,CASSLVSWGGGVDTQYF
-,TRBJ1-2,TRBV6-6,CASRREDGGYTF
-,TRBJ1-4,TRBV2,CASRGTGLYEKLFF
-,TRBJ1-2,TRBV5-5,CASSLDLERANYGYTF
-,TRBJ1-6,TRBV7-2,CASSSTGGNSPLHF
-,TRBJ2-7,TRBV5-1,CASSLEGQDLYEQYF
-,TRBJ1-4,TRBV9,CASSVGMGSHSEKLFF
-,TRBJ2-5,TRBV30,CALEGTSGGARETQYF
-,TRBJ1-5,TRBV4-2,CASSGTGTGNQPQHF
-,TRBJ2-3,TRBV28,CASSLDRRRGDTQYF
-,TRBJ2-7,TRBV19,CASSAQTGSEQYF
-,TRBJ2-5,TRBV6-1,CASTLEGPQETQYF
-,TRBJ1-6,TRBV5-1,CASSLQGAEGSPLHF
-,TRBJ1-5,TRBV11-2,CASSWDLNGNQPQHF
once,TRBJ1-4,TRBV2,CASSVRGGAGEKLFF
-,TRBJ2-2,TRBV19,CASSAGQGIGGELFF
-,TRBJ2-1,TRBV4-2,CASSQDPAGSSYNEQFF
-,TRBJ1-2,TRBV6-5,CASSGTGGLGYTF
-,TRBJ1-1,TRBV7-9,CASRVGEMNTEAFF
once,TRBJ2-7,TRBV5-1,CASSLVAGGSEQYF
-,TRBJ1-6,TRBV27,CASSPSRYSYNSPLHF
once,TRBJ2-2,TRBV7-2,CASSSETSGIAGGELFF
medium-sized,TRBJ2-2,TRBV5-4,CAPSGTEGELFF
-,TRBJ1-6,TRBV5-4,CASMRDNSPLHF
-,TRBJ2-5,TRBV5-1,CASSLGRLVAKETQYF
-,TRBJ2-2,TRBV4-3,CASRRVSGGKNTGELFF
-,TRBJ1-2,TRBV6-5,CASSPTGGSHLGF
-,TRBJ1-2,TRBV11-3,CASSLDWTTSYGYTF
few,TRBJ1-4,TRBV5-1,CASTIQGTTNEKLFF
-,TRBJ1-3,TRBV6-5,CASSYSGGGSGNTIYF
few,TRBJ1-5,TRBV30,CAWSVGGNQPQHF
-,TRBJ2-1,TRBV9,CASSEQGDEQFF
-,TRBJ2-7,TRBV5-4,CASSPTPDRGRFEQYF
-,TRBJ1-5,TRBV6-5,CASRPRQNQPQHF